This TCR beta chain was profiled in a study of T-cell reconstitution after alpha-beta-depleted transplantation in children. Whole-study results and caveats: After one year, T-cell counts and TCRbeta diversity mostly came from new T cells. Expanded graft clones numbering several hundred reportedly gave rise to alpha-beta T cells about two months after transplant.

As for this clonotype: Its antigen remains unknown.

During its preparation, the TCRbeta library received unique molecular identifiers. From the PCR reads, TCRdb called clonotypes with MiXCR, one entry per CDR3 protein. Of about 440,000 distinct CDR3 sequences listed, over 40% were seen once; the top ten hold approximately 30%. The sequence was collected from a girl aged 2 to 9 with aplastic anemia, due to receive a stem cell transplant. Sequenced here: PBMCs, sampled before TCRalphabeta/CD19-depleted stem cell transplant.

The CDR3 sequence is CASSLPGLRSTDTQYF. The CDR3 nucleotides are TGCGCCAGCAGCTTGCCGGGACTGCGAAGCACAGATACGCAGTATTTT. J is TRBJ2-3 and V is TRBV5-1; possibly TRBD2 for D (6 bases). This CDR3 region has 16 residues. The V gene's germline CDR1 is SGHRS and CDR2 YFSETQ. Trimming stripped 1 base from V and 0 bases from J, with 12 bases between.